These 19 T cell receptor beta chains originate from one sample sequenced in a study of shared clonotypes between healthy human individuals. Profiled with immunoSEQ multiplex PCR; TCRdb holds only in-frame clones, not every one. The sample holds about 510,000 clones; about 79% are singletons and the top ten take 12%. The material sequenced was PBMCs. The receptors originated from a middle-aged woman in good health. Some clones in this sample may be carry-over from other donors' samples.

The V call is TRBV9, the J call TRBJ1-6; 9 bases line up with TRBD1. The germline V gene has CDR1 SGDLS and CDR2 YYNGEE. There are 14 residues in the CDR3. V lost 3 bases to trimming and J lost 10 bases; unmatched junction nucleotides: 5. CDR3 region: CASSGRQGESPLHF. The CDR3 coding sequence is TGTGCCAGCAGCGGCCGACAGGGGGAGTCACCCCTCCACTTT. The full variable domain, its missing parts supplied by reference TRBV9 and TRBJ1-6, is DSGVTQTPKHLITATGQRVTLRCSPRSGDLSVYWYQQSLDQGLQFLIQYYNGEERAKGNILERFSAQQFPDLHSELNLSSLELGDSALYFCASSGRQGESPLHFGNGTRLTVT.

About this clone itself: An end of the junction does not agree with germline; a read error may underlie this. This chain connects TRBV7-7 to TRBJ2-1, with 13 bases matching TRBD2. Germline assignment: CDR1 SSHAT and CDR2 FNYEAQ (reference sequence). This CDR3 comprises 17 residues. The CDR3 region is CASSLTLTSGRLNEQFF. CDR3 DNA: TGTGCTAGCAGCTTAACCCTGACTAGCGGGAGGTTGAATGAGCAGTTCTTC.

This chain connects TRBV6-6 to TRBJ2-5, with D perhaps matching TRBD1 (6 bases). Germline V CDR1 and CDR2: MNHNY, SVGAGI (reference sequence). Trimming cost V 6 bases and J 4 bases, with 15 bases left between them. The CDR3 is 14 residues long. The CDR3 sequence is CASSINRAGETQYF. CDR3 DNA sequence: TGTGCCAGCAGCATCAACAGGGCCGGAGAGACCCAGTACTTC.

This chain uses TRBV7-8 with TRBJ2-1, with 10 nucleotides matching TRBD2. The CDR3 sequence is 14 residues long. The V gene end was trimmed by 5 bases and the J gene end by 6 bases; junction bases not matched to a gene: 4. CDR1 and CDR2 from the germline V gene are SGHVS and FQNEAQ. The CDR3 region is CASSPWTSGNEQFF. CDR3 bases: TGTGCCAGCAGCCCTTGGACTAGCGGCAATGAGCAGTTCTTC.

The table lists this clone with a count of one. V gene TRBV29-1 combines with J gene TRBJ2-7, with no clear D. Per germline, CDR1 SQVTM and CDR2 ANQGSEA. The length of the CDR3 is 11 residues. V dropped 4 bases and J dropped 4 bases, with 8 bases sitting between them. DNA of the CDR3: TGCAGCGTTGCGGTGGGGTACGAGCAGTACTTC. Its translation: CSVAVGYEQYF.

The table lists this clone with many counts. CDR3 sequence: CASSLDRGGTQPQHF. CDR3 DNA: TGTGCCAGTAGTCTCGACAGGGGAGGTACTCAGCCCCAGCATTTT. The J gene is TRBJ1-5, the V gene TRBV19, with 8 positions matching TRBD1. The CDR3 totals 15 residues. The germline V gene has CDR1 LNHDA and CDR2 SQIVND (reference sequence). The junction had 9 bases not matched to a gene; V was cut back by 5 bases and J by 6 bases.

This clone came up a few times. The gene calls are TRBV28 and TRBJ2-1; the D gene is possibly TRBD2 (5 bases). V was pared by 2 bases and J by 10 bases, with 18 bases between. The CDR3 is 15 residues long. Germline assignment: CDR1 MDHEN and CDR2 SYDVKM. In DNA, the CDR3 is TGTGCCAGCAGTTTACCCCCCGGGCAGGAGGCCGAGCAGTTCTTC. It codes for CASSLPPGQEAEQFF. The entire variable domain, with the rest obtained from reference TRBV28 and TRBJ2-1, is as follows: DVKVTQSSRYLVKRTGEKVFLECVQDMDHENMFWYRQDPGLGLRLIYFSYDVKMKEKGDIPEGYSVSREKKERFSLILESASTNQTSMYLCASSLPPGQEAEQFFGPGTRLTVL.

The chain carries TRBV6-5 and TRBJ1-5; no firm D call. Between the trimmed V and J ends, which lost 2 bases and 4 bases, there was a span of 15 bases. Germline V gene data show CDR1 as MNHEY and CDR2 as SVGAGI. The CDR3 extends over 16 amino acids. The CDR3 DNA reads TGTGCCAGCAGTTACCGGACTGCCTCCTCTAATCAGCCCCAGCATTTT. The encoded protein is CASSYRTASSNQPQHF.

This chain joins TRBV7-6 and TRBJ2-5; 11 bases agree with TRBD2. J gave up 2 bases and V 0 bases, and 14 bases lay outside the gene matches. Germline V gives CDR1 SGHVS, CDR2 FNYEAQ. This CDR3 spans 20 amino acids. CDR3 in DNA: TGTGCCAGCAGCTTAGCTCCTACGTCGACTAGCGGGACTGAGCAAGAGACCCAGTACTTC. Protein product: CASSLAPTSTSGTEQETQYF.

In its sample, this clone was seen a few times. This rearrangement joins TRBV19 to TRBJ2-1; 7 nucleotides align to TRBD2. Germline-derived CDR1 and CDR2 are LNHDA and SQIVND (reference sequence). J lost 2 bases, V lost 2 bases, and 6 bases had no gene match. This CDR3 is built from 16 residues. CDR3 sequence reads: CASSILGGRTYNEQFF. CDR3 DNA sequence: TGTGCCAGTAGTATATTGGGCGGGAGAACCTACAATGAGCAGTTCTTC.

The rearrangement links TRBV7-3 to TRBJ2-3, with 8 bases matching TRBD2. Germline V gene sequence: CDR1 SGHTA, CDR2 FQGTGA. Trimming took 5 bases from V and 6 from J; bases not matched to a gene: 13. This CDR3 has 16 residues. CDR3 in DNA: TGTGCCAGCAGCCCAACAGGCGGGACTAGAGCTGATACGCAGTATTTT. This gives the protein CASSPTGGTRADTQYF.

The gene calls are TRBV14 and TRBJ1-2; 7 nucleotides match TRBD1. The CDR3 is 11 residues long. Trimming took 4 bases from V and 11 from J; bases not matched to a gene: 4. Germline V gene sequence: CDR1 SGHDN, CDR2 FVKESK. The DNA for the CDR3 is TGTGCCAGCAGCCTTTCACAGGGGTACACCTTC. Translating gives CASSLSQGYTF.

CDR3 DNA sequence: TGTGCCAGCAGCCGGGGACTAGCGGGAGTGTTTGGGGCCAACGTCCTGACTTTC. It yields the protein CASSRGLAGVFGANVLTF. The chain joins TRBV4-2 to TRBJ2-6, with 14 bases that match TRBD2. CDR3 length: 18 residues. V was pared by 4 bases and J by 3 bases, with 5 bases of the junction left unmatched. Looked up from germline, CDR1 is LGHNA and CDR2 is YNFKEQ.

The CDR3 loop reads CAWSGQASNQPQHF. Written as DNA, the CDR3 is TGTGCCTGGTCGGGACAGGCTAGCAATCAGCCCCAGCATTTT. The chain employs TRBV30 and TRBJ1-5, with 8 bases lining up with TRBD1. Germline V gene lookup returns CDR1 GTSNPN and CDR2 SVGIG (reference sequence). V lost 5 bases, J lost 0 bases, and 3 bases stayed unmatched. CDR3 length equals 14 residues.

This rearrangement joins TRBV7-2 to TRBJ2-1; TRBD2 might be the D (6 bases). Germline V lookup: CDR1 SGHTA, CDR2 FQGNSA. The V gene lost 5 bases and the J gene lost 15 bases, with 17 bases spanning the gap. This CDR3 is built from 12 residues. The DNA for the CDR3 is TGTGCCAGCAGCCTAGACGAAGCGGGTGCGTTCTTC. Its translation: CASSLDEAGAFF.

The CDR3 loop is CASSFQAYSNQPQHF. The CDR3 region has the DNA TGTGCCAGCAGTTTCCAGGCCTATAGCAATCAGCCCCAGCATTTT. The rearrangement uses TRBV28 and TRBJ1-5; D ambiguous. Trimming cost V 3 bases and J 0 bases, with 9 bases left between them. The CDR3 sequence is 15 residues long. Germline CDR1 is MDHEN and CDR2 is SYDVKM.

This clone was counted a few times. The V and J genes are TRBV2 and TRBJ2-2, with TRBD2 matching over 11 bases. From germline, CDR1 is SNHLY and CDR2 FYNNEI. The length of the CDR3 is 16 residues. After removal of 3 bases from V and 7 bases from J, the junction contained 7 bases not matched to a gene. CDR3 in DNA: TGTGCCAGCAGTGAGGGACTAGCGGCATCAGGCGGGGAGCTGTTTTTT. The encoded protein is CASSEGLAASGGELFF.

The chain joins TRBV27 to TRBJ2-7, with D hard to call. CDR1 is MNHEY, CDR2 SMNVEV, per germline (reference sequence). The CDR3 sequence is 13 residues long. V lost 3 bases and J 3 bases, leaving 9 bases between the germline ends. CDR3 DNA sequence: TGTGCCAGCAGTTTCTCTGGCGGCTACGAGCAGTACTTC. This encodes CASSFSGGYEQYF.

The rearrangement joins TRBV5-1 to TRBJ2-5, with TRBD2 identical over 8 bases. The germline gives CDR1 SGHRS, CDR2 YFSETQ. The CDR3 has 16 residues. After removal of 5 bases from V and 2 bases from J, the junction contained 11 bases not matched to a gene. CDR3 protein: CASSFQILAEQETQYF. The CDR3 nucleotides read TGCGCCAGCAGTTTCCAGATACTAGCGGAACAAGAGACCCAGTACTTC.